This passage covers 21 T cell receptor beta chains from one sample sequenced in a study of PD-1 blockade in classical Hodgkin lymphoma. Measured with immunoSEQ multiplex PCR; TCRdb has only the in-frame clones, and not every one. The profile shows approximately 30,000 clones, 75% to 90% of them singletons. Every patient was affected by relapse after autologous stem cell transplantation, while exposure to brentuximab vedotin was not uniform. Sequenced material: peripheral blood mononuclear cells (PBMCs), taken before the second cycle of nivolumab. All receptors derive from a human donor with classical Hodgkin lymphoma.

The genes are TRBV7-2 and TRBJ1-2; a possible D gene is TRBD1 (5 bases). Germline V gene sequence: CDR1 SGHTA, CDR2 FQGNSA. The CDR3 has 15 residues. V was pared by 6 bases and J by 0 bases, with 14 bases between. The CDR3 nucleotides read TGTGCCAGCAGACTACAGGAGTTAGCTAACTATGGCTACACCTTC. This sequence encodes CASRLQELANYGYTF.

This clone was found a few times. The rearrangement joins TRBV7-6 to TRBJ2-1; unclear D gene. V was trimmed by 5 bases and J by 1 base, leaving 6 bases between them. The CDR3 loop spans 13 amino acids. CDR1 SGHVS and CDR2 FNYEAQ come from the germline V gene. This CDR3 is CASSSASYNEQFF. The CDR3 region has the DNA TGTGCCAGCAGCAGTGCGTCCTACAATGAGCAGTTCTTC.

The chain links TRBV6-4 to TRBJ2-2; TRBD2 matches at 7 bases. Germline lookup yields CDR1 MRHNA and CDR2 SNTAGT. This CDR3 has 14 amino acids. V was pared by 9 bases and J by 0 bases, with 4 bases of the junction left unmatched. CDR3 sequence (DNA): TGTGCCAGTGGGGGAGGGCCGAACACCGGGGAGCTGTTTTTT. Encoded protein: CASGGGPNTGELFF.

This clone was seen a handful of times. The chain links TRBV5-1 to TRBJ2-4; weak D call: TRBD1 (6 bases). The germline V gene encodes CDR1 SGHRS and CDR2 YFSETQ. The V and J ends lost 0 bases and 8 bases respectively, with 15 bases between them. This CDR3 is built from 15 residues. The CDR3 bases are TGCGCCAGCAGCTTGGGGCGAGGACAGACAGACATTCAGTACTTC. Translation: CASSLGRGQTDIQYF.

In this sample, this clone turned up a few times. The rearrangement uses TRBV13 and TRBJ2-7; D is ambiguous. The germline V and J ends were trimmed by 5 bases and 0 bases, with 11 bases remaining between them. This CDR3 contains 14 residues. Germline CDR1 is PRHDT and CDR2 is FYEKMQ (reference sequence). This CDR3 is CASSPTGHSYEQYF. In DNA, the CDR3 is TGTGCCAGCAGCCCGACGGGCCACTCCTACGAGCAGTACTTC.

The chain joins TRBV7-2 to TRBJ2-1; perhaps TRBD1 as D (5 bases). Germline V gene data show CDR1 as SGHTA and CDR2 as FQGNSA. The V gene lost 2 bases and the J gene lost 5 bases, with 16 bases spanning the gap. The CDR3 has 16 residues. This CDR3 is CASSLSRAGINNEQFF. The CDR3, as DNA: TGTGCCAGCAGCTTATCAAGGGCAGGGATTAACAATGAGCAGTTCTTC.

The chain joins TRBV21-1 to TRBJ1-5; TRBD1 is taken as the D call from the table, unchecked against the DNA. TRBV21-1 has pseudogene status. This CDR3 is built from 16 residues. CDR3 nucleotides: TGTGCCAGCAGCCCGTACGACAGGGGTAGCAATCAGCCCCAGCATTTT. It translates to CASSPYDRGSNQPQHF.

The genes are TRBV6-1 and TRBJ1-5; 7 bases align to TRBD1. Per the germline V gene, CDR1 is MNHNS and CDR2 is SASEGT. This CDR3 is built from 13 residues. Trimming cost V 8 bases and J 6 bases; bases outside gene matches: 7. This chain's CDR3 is CASSDRAIQPQHF. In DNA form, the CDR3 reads TGTGCCAGCTCCGACAGGGCCATTCAGCCCCAGCATTTT.

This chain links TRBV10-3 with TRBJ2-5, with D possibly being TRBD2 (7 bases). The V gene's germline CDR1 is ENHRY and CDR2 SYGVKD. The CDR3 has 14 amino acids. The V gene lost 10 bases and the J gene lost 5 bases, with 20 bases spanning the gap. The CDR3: CASSWGGRGETQYF. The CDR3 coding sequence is TGTGCCAGCTCCTGGGGGGGGCGCGGGGAGACCCAGTACTTC.

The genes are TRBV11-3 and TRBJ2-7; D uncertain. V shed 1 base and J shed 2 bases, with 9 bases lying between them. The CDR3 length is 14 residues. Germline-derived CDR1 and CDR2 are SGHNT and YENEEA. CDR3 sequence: CASSLVQSPYEQYV. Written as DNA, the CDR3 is TGTGCCAGCAGCTTAGTACAGAGCCCCTACGAGCAGTACGTC.

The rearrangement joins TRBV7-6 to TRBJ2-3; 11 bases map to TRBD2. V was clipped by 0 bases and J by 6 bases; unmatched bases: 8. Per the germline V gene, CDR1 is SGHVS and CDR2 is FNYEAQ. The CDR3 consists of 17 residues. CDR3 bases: TGTGCCAGCAGCTTAGCTTCCACTAGCGGGAGCCGGGATACGCAGTATTTT. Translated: CASSLASTSGSRDTQYF.

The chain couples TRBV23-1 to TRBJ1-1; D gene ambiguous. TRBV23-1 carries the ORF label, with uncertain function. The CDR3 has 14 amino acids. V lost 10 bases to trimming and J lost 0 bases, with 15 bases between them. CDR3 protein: CATTPRIMNTEAFF. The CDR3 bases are TGCGCCACCACCCCGCGGATAATGAACACTGAAGCTTTCTTT.

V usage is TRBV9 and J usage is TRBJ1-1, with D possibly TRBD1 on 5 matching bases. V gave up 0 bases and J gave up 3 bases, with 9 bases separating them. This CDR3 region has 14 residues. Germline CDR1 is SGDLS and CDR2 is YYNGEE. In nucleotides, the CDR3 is TGTGCCAGCAGCGTAGATTGGGGGTACACTGAAGCTTTCTTT. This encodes CASSVDWGYTEAFF.

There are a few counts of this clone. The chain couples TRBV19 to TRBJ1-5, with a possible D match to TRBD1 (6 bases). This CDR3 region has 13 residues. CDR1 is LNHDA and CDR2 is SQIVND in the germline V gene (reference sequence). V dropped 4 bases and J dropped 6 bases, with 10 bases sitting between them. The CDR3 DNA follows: TGTGCCAGTAGTACCGGGGGCGGTCAGCCCCAGCATTTT. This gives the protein CASSTGGGQPQHF.

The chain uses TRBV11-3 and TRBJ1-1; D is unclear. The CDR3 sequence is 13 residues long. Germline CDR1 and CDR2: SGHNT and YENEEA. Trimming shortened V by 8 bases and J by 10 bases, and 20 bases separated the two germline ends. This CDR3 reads CASSPGSALGAFF. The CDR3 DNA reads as TGTGCCAGCTCACCCGGATCGGCACTTGGAGCTTTCTTT. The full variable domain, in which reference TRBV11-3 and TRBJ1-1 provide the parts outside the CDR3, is EAGVVQSPRYKIIEKKQPVAFWCNPISGHNTLYWYLQNLGQGPELLIRYENEEAVDDSQLPKDRFSAERLKGVDSTLKIQPAELGDSAVYLCASSPGSALGAFFGQGTRLTVV.

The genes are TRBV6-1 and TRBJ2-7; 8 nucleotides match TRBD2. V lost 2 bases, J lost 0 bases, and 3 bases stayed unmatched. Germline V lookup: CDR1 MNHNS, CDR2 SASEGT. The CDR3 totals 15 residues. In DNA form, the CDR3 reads TGTGCCAGCAGTGAATTAAGCGGGAGCTCCTACGAGCAGTACTTC. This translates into CASSELSGSSYEQYF.

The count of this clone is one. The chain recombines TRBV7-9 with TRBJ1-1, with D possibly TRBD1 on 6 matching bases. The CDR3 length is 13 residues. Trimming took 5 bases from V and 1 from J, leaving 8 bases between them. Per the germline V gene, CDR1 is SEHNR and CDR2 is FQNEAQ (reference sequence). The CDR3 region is CASSRGANTEAFF. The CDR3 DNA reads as TGTGCCAGCAGCCGGGGGGCGAACACTGAAGCTTTCTTT.

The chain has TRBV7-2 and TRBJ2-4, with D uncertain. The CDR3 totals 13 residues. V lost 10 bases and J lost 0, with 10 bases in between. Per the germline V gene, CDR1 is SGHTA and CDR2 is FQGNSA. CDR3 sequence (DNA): TGTGCCACCCATGCCCTAGCCAAAAACATTCAGTACTTC. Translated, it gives CATHALAKNIQYF.

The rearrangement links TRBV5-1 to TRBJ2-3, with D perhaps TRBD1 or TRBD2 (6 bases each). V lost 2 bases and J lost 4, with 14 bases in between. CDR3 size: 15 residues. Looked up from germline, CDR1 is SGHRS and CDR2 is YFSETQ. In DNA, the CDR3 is TGCGCCAGCAGCTTATGGGGGGCTCGGGCAGATACGCAGTATTTT. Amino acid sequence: CASSLWGARADTQYF.

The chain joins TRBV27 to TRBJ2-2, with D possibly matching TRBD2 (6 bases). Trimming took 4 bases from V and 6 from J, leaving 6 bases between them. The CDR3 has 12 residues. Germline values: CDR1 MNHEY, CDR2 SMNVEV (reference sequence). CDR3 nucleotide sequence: TGTGCCAGCAGTTGGGGGGCCGGGGAGCTGTTTTTT. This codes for CASSWGAGELFF.

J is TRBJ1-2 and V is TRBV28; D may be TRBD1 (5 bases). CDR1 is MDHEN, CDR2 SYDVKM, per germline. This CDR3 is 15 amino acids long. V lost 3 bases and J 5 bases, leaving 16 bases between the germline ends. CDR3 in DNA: TGTGCCAGCAGTTTGGGGGGTCCCTCGCGTTATGGCTACACCTTC. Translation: CASSLGGPSRYGYTF.